The 17 T cell receptor beta chains below were found in one sample sequenced in a study of blood T cell repertoires in COVID-19. Method: immunoSEQ multiplex PCR; TCRdb's copy keeps in-frame clones and lacks some. The sample includes some 62,000 clones, approximately 81% of them seen just once. Sample: PBMCs or T cells enriched from blood (not recorded which). These receptors came from a woman in her thirties or forties with acute COVID-19.

The V gene is TRBV18, the J gene TRBJ2-3, with no clear D. V was trimmed by 2 bases and J by 2 bases, leaving 8 bases between them. The CDR3 runs to 14 residues. CDR1 and CDR2 from the germline V gene are KGHSH and LQKENI. CDR3 sequence: CASSPTLNTDTQYF. The CDR3, as DNA: TGTGCCAGCTCACCAACATTAAACACAGATACGCAGTATTTT.

The CDR3 here is CASSGRNRTFEAFF. In nucleotides, the CDR3 is TGTGCCAGCAGCGGCCGGAACAGGACCTTTGAAGCTTTCTTT. The chain recombines TRBV7-8 with TRBJ1-1; D perhaps matches TRBD1 (5 bases). Germline V gene data show CDR1 as SGHVS and CDR2 as FQNEAQ. This CDR3 comprises 14 residues. Trimming removed 5 bases from V and 7 bases from J, with 17 bases in between.

V is TRBV7-3 and J is TRBJ2-2; TRBD2 is a possible D gene (5 bases). The germline V gene encodes CDR1 SGHTA and CDR2 FQGTGA. Trimming took off 2 bases at V and 1 base at J, with 8 bases between the two ends. The CDR3 extends over 15 amino acids. CDR3 nucleotide sequence: TGTGCCAGCAGCTTAGCGGCGGGGAACACCGGGGAGCTGTTTTTT. This translates into CASSLAAGNTGELFF.

The chain uses TRBV6-6 and TRBJ1-2, with no clear D. Trimming took off 2 bases at V and 0 bases at J, with 13 bases between the two ends. The CDR3 has 16 amino acids. Germline lookup yields CDR1 MNHNY and CDR2 SVGAGI (reference sequence). The CDR3 DNA reads TGTGCCAGCAGTTACGTCCGTGCCTCAGCTAACTATGGCTACACCTTC. Translation gives CASSYVRASANYGYTF.

V gene TRBV18 combines with J gene TRBJ1-2; the match to TRBD1 covers 9 bases. The CDR3 runs to 19 residues. V shed 6 bases and J 0 bases; nucleotides not matched to a gene: 17. Germline loops: CDR1 KGHSH, CDR2 LQKENI. CDR3 nucleotide sequence: TGTGCCAGCTCCTCCACGCTTCAGGGACAGGGCGATTCTAACTATGGCTACACCTTC. It is translated as CASSSTLQGQGDSNYGYTF.

The gene calls are TRBV30 and TRBJ2-3; 9 bases line up with TRBD2. CDR3 size: 15 residues. The J segment lost 2 bases and the V segment lost 4 bases, leaving 7 bases of the junction unmatched. Germline V lookup: CDR1 GTSNPN, CDR2 SVGIG (reference sequence). CDR3 loop: CAWNFSSGDTDTQYF. The DNA for the CDR3 is TGTGCCTGGAATTTTTCTAGCGGGGACACAGATACGCAGTATTTT.

The chain has TRBV15 and TRBJ1-1; 9 bases are shared with TRBD1. The length of the CDR3 is 15 residues. CDR1 and CDR2 from the germline V gene are LNHNV and YYDKDF (reference sequence). The trim removed 1 base at V and 5 bases at J, leaving 5 bases unmatched. The CDR3 nucleotides are TGTGCCACCAGCAGAGTCAGGACAGGGGATACTGAAGCTTTCTTT. Translated, it gives CATSRVRTGDTEAFF.

The chain combines TRBV28 with TRBJ1-2, with TRBD1 matching 7 bases. Germline values: CDR1 MDHEN, CDR2 SYDVKM. The length of the CDR3 is 15 residues. V lost 3 bases and J lost 8; bases outside the gene matches: 12. DNA for the CDR3: TGTGCCAGCAGTTTGGGGACAGCCCTACGCGGGGGCTACACCTTC. It codes for CASSLGTALRGGYTF.

The V and J genes are TRBV2 and TRBJ1-1; 7 positions agree with TRBD1. The germline V gene has CDR1 SNHLY and CDR2 FYNNEI. Trimming took 6 bases from V and 3 from J; bases not matched to a gene: 4. This CDR3 has 13 amino acids. The CDR3 nucleotides are TGTGCCAGCAGCCCTACAGGGGACACTGAAGCTTTCTTT. Its protein product is CASSPTGDTEAFF.

The J gene is TRBJ2-5, the V gene TRBV7-3; D is ambiguous. CDR3 length: 15 amino acids. Trimming removed 5 bases from V and 3 bases from J, with 16 bases in between. Germline assignment: CDR1 SGHTA and CDR2 FQGTGA. CDR3 DNA: TGTGCCAGCAGCCCTGGCGGTCTAGGCAAAGAGACCCAGTACTTC. It encodes CASSPGGLGKETQYF.

The chain recombines TRBV6-5 with TRBJ1-2; TRBD1 matches 8 bases. Germline V gene sequence: CDR1 MNHEY, CDR2 SVGAGI. With 8 bases clipped from V and 7 bases from J, the junction kept 9 bases outside the gene matches. This CDR3 is built from 13 residues. CDR3 sequence reads: CASLGGTGLGYTF. In DNA form, the CDR3 reads TGTGCCAGCTTAGGGGGGACAGGTCTTGGCTACACCTTC.

V is TRBV6-5 and J is TRBJ2-5; TRBD2 matches at 7 bases. This CDR3 has 15 amino acids. With 0 bases clipped from V and 4 bases from J, the junction kept 5 bases outside the gene matches. Germline V gene data show CDR1 as MNHEY and CDR2 as SVGAGI. CDR3: CASSYSPGGGETQYF. CDR3 DNA sequence: TGTGCCAGCAGTTACTCCCCGGGGGGAGGAGAGACCCAGTACTTC.

The chain has TRBV21-1 and TRBJ1-2; the table's D call of TRBD1 was not tested on the DNA. TRBV21-1 is marked as a pseudogene. CDR3 size: 13 residues. CDR3 DNA sequence: TGTGCCAGGCTCGGACAGGGAAAAGATGGCTACACCTTC. Protein product: CARLGQGKDGYTF.

The rearrangement joins TRBV4-1 to TRBJ1-5; 7 positions match TRBD1. The germline CDR1 and CDR2 sequences are MGHRA and YSYEKL. The length of the CDR3 is 16 residues. Losses at the gene ends were 3 bases for V and 7 bases for J; bases not matched to a gene: 12. The DNA of the CDR3 is TGCGCCAGCAGCCATCCCGCGACAGGGATCAGACAGCCCCAGCATTTT. It yields the protein CASSHPATGIRQPQHF.

The rearrangement joins TRBV11-2 to TRBJ1-1; D call uncertain. The germline CDR1 and CDR2 sequences are SGHAT and FQNNGV. Trimming took off 3 bases at V and 11 bases at J, with 13 bases between the two ends. This CDR3 is built from 12 residues. The CDR3 sequence: CASSFGRVEAFF. CDR3 nucleotides: TGTGCCAGCAGCTTCGGCCGGGTGGAGGCTTTCTTT.

This chain uses TRBV6-5 with TRBJ1-1, with 7 bases identical to TRBD1. There are 14 residues in the CDR3. Germline assignment: CDR1 MNHEY and CDR2 SVGAGI. V shed 6 bases, J shed 4 bases, and the junction held 8 bases outside the gene matches. DNA for the CDR3: TGTGCCAGCAGCCGAACAGGGGTAGGCACTGAAGCTTTCTTT. It specifies CASSRTGVGTEAFF.

V and J are TRBV11-1 and TRBJ2-5; D not certain. Trimming cost V 1 base and J 7 bases, with 10 bases left between them. Germline loops: CDR1 SGHAT, CDR2 FQDESV (reference sequence). This CDR3 is built from 13 residues. The CDR3 is CASSLGSMRTQYF. CDR3 DNA: TGTGCCAGCAGCTTAGGGAGCATGAGGACCCAGTACTTC.